Following are 11 T cell receptor beta chains from one sample sequenced in a study of regulatory T cells in long-lasting Graves disease. The time point: persistent/refractory GD, antithyroid drugs over 5 years with positive TRAb. The TCR library was made from RNA extracted from PBMCs. Sequencing libraries for TCR beta were prepared with iRepertoire HTBI primers and Arm-PCR of CDR3 regions. TCRdb itself ran the multiplex PCR reads through MiXCR, one entry per CDR3 protein. The profile shows 420,000 or so distinct CDR3 sequences, 20% to 30% of them singletons. Specimen: peripheral blood mononuclear cells (PBMCs), collected when the disease was refractory, from a patient treated with antithyroid drugs. The receptors derive from a female donor with Graves disease.

In this sample, this clonotype turned up many times. J is TRBJ1-2 and V is TRBV28; D uncertain. The CDR3 has 13 residues. Germline CDR1 MDHEN, CDR2 SYDVKM. Trimming took 4 bases from V and 2 from J, leaving 8 bases between them. The CDR3 DNA follows: TGTGCCAGCAGTTCCGACGCAAACTATGGCTACACCTTC. Protein product: CASSSDANYGYTF.

The table lists this clonotype with many counts. The J gene is TRBJ2-5, the V gene TRBV2, with 7 bases identical to TRBD2. The CDR3 loop spans 14 amino acids. V was clipped by 2 bases and J by 5 bases; unmatched bases: 5. Germline CDR1 is SNHLY and CDR2 is FYNNEI. The CDR3 nucleotides are TGTGCCAGCAGTGAACAACCCGGGGGGGAGACCCAGTACTTC. Its protein product is CASSEQPGGETQYF.

J is TRBJ1-2 and V is TRBV27; D is possibly TRBD1 (6 bases). Germline values: CDR1 MNHEY, CDR2 SMNVEV (reference sequence). V was shortened by 1 base and J by 7 bases, with 19 bases between the two germline ends. This CDR3 is built from 16 residues. The CDR3 bases are TGTGCCAGCAGTTTATGGTCGACAGGCCCCGCGGGTGGCTACACCTTC. It yields the protein CASSLWSTGPAGGYTF.

This clonotype was counted only a few times. V gene TRBV16 combines with J gene TRBJ1-1; a possible D gene is TRBD1 (6 bases). CDR3 length equals 17 residues. CDR1 and CDR2 (germline): KGHSY, FQNENV. Trimming shortened V by 4 bases and J by 1 base, and 19 bases separated the two germline ends. The CDR3 loop reads CASSLRQASQGNTEAFF. As DNA, the CDR3 is TGTGCCAGCAGCCTTCGACAGGCTAGCCAGGGGAACACTGAAGCTTTCTTT.

This clonotype was detected a few times. The rearrangement joins TRBV9 to TRBJ2-7; D call uncertain. This CDR3 has 13 amino acids. CDR1 is SGDLS, CDR2 YYNGEE, per germline. V lost 4 bases to trimming and J lost 5 bases, with 13 bases between them. The CDR3 coding sequence is TGTGCCAGCAGCTCCACGGTAGTAAACGAGCAGTACTTC. It encodes CASSSTVVNEQYF.

J is TRBJ2-1 and V is TRBV6-2 or TRBV6-3, with 7 bases lining up with TRBD1. V was clipped by 3 bases and J by 8 bases; unmatched bases: 22. The CDR3 runs 19 residues. Germline assignment: CDR1 MNHEY and CDR2 SVGEGT. DNA for the CDR3: TGTGCCAGCAGTTATCCCGACAGGGCCCTAACTCACTCCGTTGATGAGCAGTTCTTC. Translated, it gives CASSYPDRALTHSVDEQFF.

This clonotype was picked up a small number of times. The V call is TRBV14, the J call TRBJ1-1, with a tentative D call TRBD1 (5 bases). The length of the CDR3 is 15 residues. CDR1 is SGHDN, CDR2 FVKESK, per germline. Trimming took 1 base from V and 0 from J, leaving 9 bases between them. The CDR3 sequence: CASSQASGMNTEAFF. CDR3 DNA sequence: TGTGCCAGCAGCCAAGCGTCAGGGATGAACACTGAAGCTTTCTTT.

In this sample, this clonotype turned up many times. The chain links TRBV6-1 to TRBJ2-7; 8 nucleotides agree with TRBD1. With V trimmed by 8 bases and J by 3 bases, 6 bases remained unmatched. The CDR3 covers 13 residues. In germline, CDR1 is MNHNS, CDR2 SASEGT. CDR3 nucleotide sequence: TGTGCCAGCGGAGGACAGGGCCACTACGAGCAGTACTTC. Residues: CASGGQGHYEQYF.

This clonotype was detected only a few times. J is TRBJ1-5 and V is TRBV7-9; the D is unclear. The germline V and J ends were trimmed by 1 base and 5 bases, with 12 bases remaining between them. CDR1 and CDR2 from the germline V gene are SEHNR and FQNEAQ (reference sequence). This CDR3 has 15 residues. CDR3 loop: CASSLDLGKDQPQHF. CDR3 in DNA: TGTGCCAGCAGCTTAGACTTGGGTAAGGATCAGCCCCAGCATTTT.

V is TRBV7-9 and J is TRBJ2-5, with TRBD1 matching over 7 bases. The germline CDR1 and CDR2 sequences are SEHNR and FQNEAQ (reference sequence). There are 13 residues in the CDR3. V lost 5 bases and J lost 5; bases outside the gene matches: 5. The CDR3 is CASSRTGAETQYF. CDR3 DNA sequence: TGTGCCAGCAGCCGAACAGGGGCGGAGACCCAGTACTTC. The full variable domain, with the rest looked up from reference TRBV7-9 and TRBJ2-5, is DTGVSQNPRHKITKRGQNVTFRCDPISEHNRLYWYRQTLGQGPEFLTYFQNEAQLEKSRLLSDRFSAERPKGSFSTLEIQRTEQGDSAMYLCASSRTGAETQYFGPGTRLLVL.

This chain connects TRBV5-5 to TRBJ2-5; D remains ambiguous. This CDR3 comprises 13 residues. Trimming cost V 0 bases and J 5 bases, with 8 bases left between them. In germline, CDR1 is SGHKS, CDR2 YYEKEE (reference sequence). The CDR3 DNA is TGTGCCAGCAGCTTGGCCCCAATGGAGACCCAGTACTTC. As protein: CASSLAPMETQYF.